These 10 T cell receptor beta chains originate from one sample sequenced in a study of T cells in localized non-small cell lung cancer. This table comes from immunoSEQ multiplex PCR, and its TCRdb copy is limited to in-frame clones, with some not included. The sample yields about 36,000 clones, approximately 88% seen once. The sequences come from peripheral blood, collected before any cancer treatment. Source of these receptors: a woman aged 40-70 years with stage I lung adenocarcinoma.

This sequence joins TRBV6-5 and TRBJ1-3, with 7 bases that match TRBD1. Germline values: CDR1 MNHEY, CDR2 SVGAGI. The CDR3 is 14 residues long. J was trimmed by 0 bases and V by 6 bases; bases with no gene match: 2. The CDR3 here is CASRAGGSGNTIYF. For the CDR3, the DNA is TGTGCCAGCAGGGCAGGGGGCTCTGGAAACACCATATATTTT.

The chain uses TRBV5-1 and TRBJ1-4; tentatively, D is TRBD1 (5 bases). CDR1 is SGHRS, CDR2 YFSETQ, per germline. V was pared by 4 bases and J by 3 bases, with 10 bases between. The CDR3 length is 14 residues. The CDR3 protein is CASSRGGSNEKLFF. CDR3 sequence (DNA): TGCGCCAGCAGCCGGGGGGGATCTAATGAAAAACTGTTTTTT.

The V gene is TRBV6-4, the J gene TRBJ1-5; D may be TRBD1 (5 bases). The CDR3 is made up of 15 amino acids. The germline CDR1 and CDR2 sequences are MRHNA and SNTAGT. V dropped 5 bases and J dropped 4 bases, with 15 bases sitting between them. The CDR3 region is CASSTRDGRNQPQHF. CDR3 nucleotide sequence: TGTGCCAGCAGTACCCGGGACGGACGAAATCAGCCCCAGCATTTT.

The V gene is TRBV7-2, the J gene TRBJ2-1, with 8 bases lining up with TRBD2. This CDR3 region has 15 residues. The trim removed 3 bases at V and 9 bases at J, leaving 10 bases unmatched. Germline CDR1 and CDR2: SGHTA and FQGNSA. CDR3 loop: CASSLARGGRIEQFF. CDR3 sequence (DNA): TGTGCCAGCAGCTTGGCCCGGGGGGGCCGGATTGAGCAGTTCTTC.

This clone came up once. V gene TRBV27 combines with J gene TRBJ2-3, with D hard to call. CDR1 and CDR2 from the germline V gene are MNHEY and SMNVEV (reference sequence). V was trimmed by 4 bases and J by 1 base, leaving 12 bases between them. The CDR3 covers 15 residues. The CDR3 DNA follows: TGTGCCAGCAGTTCCACCAACTCCCGCACAGATACGCAGTATTTT. This codes for CASSSTNSRTDTQYF.

This rearrangement joins TRBV2 to TRBJ2-1, with D perhaps TRBD2 (7 bases). V was cut by 6 bases and J by 2 bases, with 14 bases left in between. CDR3 size: 15 residues. Germline CDR1 SNHLY, CDR2 FYNNEI. The CDR3 sequence: CASRRGGLTYNEQFF. Here the CDR3 DNA reads TGTGCCAGCAGGAGGGGGGGGTTAACCTACAATGAGCAGTTCTTC. Variable domain in full (rest from reference TRBV2 and TRBJ2-1): EPEVTQTPSHQVTQMGQEVILRCVPISNHLYFYWYRQILGQKVEFLVSFYNNEISEKSEIFDDQFSVERPDGSNFTLKIRSTKLEDSAMYFCASRRGGLTYNEQFFGPGTRLTVL.

The chain employs TRBV2 and TRBJ1-2; 7 bases line up with TRBD1. The germline CDR1 and CDR2 sequences are SNHLY and FYNNEI. The CDR3 is 15 amino acids. J lost 4 bases, V lost 1 base, and 6 bases had no gene match. The CDR3 reads CASSEGGGGFYGYTF. In nucleotides, the CDR3 is TGTGCCAGCAGTGAAGGGGGAGGGGGCTTCTATGGCTACACCTTC. The full variable domain, completed using reference TRBV2 and TRBJ1-2, is EPEVTQTPSHQVTQMGQEVILRCVPISNHLYFYWYRQILGQKVEFLVSFYNNEISEKSEIFDDQFSVERPDGSNFTLKIRSTKLEDSAMYFCASSEGGGGFYGYTFGSGTRLTVV.

This chain links TRBV18 with TRBJ1-4, with 8 bases aligning to TRBD1. The CDR3 is 15 residues long. The trim removed 1 base at V and 6 bases at J, leaving 4 bases unmatched. Germline V gene sequence: CDR1 KGHSH, CDR2 LQKENI. The chain's CDR3 is CASSPLGTGDEKLFF. DNA for the CDR3: TGTGCCAGCTCACCACTAGGGACAGGAGATGAAAAACTGTTTTTT.

The gene calls are TRBV12-5 and TRBJ2-2; D ambiguous. V was cut by 0 bases and J by 9 bases, with 5 bases left in between. The CDR3 length is 12 residues. Germline assignment: CDR1 LGHNT and CDR2 FRNRAP. The CDR3: CASGLVDRELFF. The CDR3 DNA reads TGTGCTAGTGGTTTGGTGGACCGGGAGCTGTTTTTT.

This sequence joins TRBV9 and TRBJ1-2; maybe TRBD1 (5 bases). The V end was cut by 6 bases, the J end by 0 bases, with 24 bases between. Germline assignment: CDR1 SGDLS and CDR2 YYNGEE. The length of the CDR3 is 18 residues. For the CDR3, the DNA is TGTGCCAGCACCTTGGGTGGGGCGCCGGGACCAGCTAACTATGGCTACACCTTC. Translated, it gives CASTLGGAPGPANYGYTF.